This is a list of T cell receptor beta chains from one sample in a study of siplizumab effects on memory and regulatory T cells. Assay: immunoSEQ multiplex PCR; the TCRdb copy retains only in-frame clones and omits some. The sample shows about 100,000 clones, approximately 94% of them seen only once. The source material was non-Treg CD4+ T cells sorted from blood. The source of these receptors is a human donor in good health. Each CDR3 is given with its conserved first and last residue. D genes are given only for firm matches. The size of a clone is reported for some rows only, either as once, few or many, or as a class for expanded clones.

>TRBJ1-1|.|.|TRBV18
TGTGCCAGCTCACCAACACAGGAAAAGATCGGAGCTTTCTTT
CASSPTQEKIGAFF
>TRBJ2-3|TRBD1|.|TRBV5-4
TGTGCCAGCAGCAGGACAGGGGATGCAGGAGATACGCAGTATTTT
CASSRTGDAGDTQYF
>TRBJ2-5|TRBD1|.|TRBV6-5
TGTGCCAGCAGTCGCGACAGGGGGACCCAGTACTTC
CASSRDRGTQYF
>TRBJ2-3|TRBD2|.|TRBV10-3
TGTGCCATCAGTATCCTAGCGGGAGAAGCAGATACGCAGTATTTT
CAISILAGEADTQYF
>TRBJ2-3|TRBD2|.|TRBV5-5
TGTGCCAGCAGCTATACCGGGACGGGGGGACCAGATACGCAGTATTTT
CASSYTGTGGPDTQYF
>TRBJ2-3|.|once|TRBV5-1
TGCGCCAGCAGCTCTGACCCGAACACAGATACGCAGTATTTT
CASSSDPNTDTQYF
>TRBJ2-3|.|.|TRBV28
TGTGCCAGCAGTTTATACCCAGGCGTAGATACGCAGTATTTT
CASSLYPGVDTQYF
>TRBJ2-5|.|.|TRBV5-5
TGTGCCAGCAGCTTTGGAACTAGACAAGAGACCCAGTACTTC
CASSFGTRQETQYF
>TRBJ2-2|TRBD2|.|TRBV5-1
TGCGCCAGCAGCTTGACTAGCGGGAACACCGGGGAGCTGTTTTTT
CASSLTSGNTGELFF
>TRBJ2-3|TRBD2|.|TRBV5-1
TGCGCCAGCAGCTTGGCCCCCGGCGGGAGGGCCGGGCCAGATACGCAGTATTTT
CASSLAPGGRAGPDTQYF